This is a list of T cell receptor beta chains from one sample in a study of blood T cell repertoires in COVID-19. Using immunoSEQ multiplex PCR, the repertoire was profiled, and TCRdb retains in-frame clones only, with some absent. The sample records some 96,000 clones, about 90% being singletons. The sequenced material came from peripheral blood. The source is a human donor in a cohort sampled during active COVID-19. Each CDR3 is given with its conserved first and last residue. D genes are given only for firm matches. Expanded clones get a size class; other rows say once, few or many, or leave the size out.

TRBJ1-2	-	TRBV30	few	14	CAWGKWSPSGGYTF	TGTGCCTGGGGGAAGTGGAGCCCGTCGGGTGGCTACACCTTC
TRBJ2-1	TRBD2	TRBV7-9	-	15	CASSTSGRAVNEQFF	TGTGCCAGCAGCACCAGCGGGAGGGCCGTCAATGAGCAGTTCTTC
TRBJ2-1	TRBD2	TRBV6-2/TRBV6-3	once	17	CASSYLGLTSRGNEQFF	TGTGCCAGCAGTTACTTGGGATTGACTAGCAGAGGCAATGAGCAGTTCTTC
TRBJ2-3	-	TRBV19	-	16	CASSIRQDWDTDTQYF	TGTGCCAGTAGTATTAGACAGGATTGGGACACAGATACGCAGTATTTT
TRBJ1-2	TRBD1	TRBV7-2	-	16	CASSSQGTEDNYGYTF	TGTGCCAGCAGCTCGCAGGGGACAGAAGATAACTATGGCTACACCTTC
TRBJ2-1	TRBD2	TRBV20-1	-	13	CSASSGRINEQFF	TGCAGTGCTAGTAGCGGGAGAATCAATGAGCAGTTCTTC
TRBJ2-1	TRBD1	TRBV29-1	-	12	CSAHRGAYEQFF	TGCAGCGCTCACAGGGGCGCCTATGAGCAGTTCTTC
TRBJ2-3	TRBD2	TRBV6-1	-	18	CASSAPVASSGSTDTQYF	TGTGCCAGCAGTGCCCCAGTTGCGTCTAGCGGTAGCACAGATACGCAGTATTTT
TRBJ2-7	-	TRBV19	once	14	CASSFPGTSHEQYF	TGTGCCAGTAGTTTCCCCGGGACATCCCACGAGCAGTACTTC
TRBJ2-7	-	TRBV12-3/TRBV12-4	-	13	CASSLAAAYEQYF	TGTGCCAGCAGTTTGGCGGCAGCCTACGAGCAGTACTTC
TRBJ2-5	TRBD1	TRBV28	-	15	CASSSRDRGRETQYF	TGTGCCAGCAGTTCCCGGGACAGGGGGCGTGAGACCCAGTACTTC
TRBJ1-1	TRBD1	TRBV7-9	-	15	CASSSQGAMNTEAFF	TGTGCCAGCAGCTCACAGGGGGCGATGAACACTGAAGCTTTCTTT
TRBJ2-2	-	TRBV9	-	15	CASSNPPKKTGELFF	TGTGCCAGCAGCAATCCCCCTAAGAAGACCGGGGAGCTGTTTTTT
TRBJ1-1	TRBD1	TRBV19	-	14	CASSPQGLNTEAFF	TGTGCCAGTAGTCCACAGGGGTTGAACACTGAAGCTTTCTTT
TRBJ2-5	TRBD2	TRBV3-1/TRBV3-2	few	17	CASSQFGREVAEETQYF	TGTGCCAGCAGCCAATTTGGGCGGGAGGTAGCAGAAGAGACCCAGTACTTC
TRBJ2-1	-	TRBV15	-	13	CATSRDRGIEQFF	TGTGCCACCAGCAGAGATCGGGGGATTGAGCAGTTCTTC
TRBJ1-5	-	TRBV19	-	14	CASSVGSGNQPQHF	TGTGCCAGTAGTGTTGGTAGTGGCAATCAGCCCCAGCATTTT
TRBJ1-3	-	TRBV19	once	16	CASSIGASSSGNTIYF	TGTGCCAGTAGTATAGGGGCATCAAGCTCTGGAAACACCATATATTTT
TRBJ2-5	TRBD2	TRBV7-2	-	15	CASSQIAGAQETQYF	TGTGCCAGCAGCCAAATAGCGGGCGCACAAGAGACCCAGTACTTC
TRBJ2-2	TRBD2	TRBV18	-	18	CASSPLPRGSSVTGELFF	TGTGCCAGCTCACCATTACCGCGGGGGAGCTCGGTTACCGGGGAGCTGTTTTTT
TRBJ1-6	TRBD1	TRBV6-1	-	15	CASSERGQGLQALHF	TGTGCCAGCAGTGAAAGGGGACAGGGACTCCAGGCCCTCCACTTT
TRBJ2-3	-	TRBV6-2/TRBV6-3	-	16	CASSYYGRTVEDTQYF	TGTGCCAGCAGTTACTACGGTCGGACAGTAGAAGATACGCAGTATTTT
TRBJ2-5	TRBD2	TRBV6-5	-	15	CASGAEAGGAETQYF	TGTGCCAGCGGGGCGGAAGCGGGAGGGGCCGAGACCCAGTACTTC
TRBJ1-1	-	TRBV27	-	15	CASSPPDRFSAEAFF	TGTGCCAGCAGCCCCCCCGACAGGTTTTCGGCTGAAGCTTTCTTT
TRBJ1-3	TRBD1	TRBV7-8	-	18	CASSPTATTGEIGNTIYF	TGTGCCAGCAGCCCGACCGCGACGACAGGGGAAATCGGAAACACCATATATTTT
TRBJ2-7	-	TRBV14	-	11	CASSQTVRQYF	TGTGCCAGCAGCCAAACGGTCCGACAGTACTTC
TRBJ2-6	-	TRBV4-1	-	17	CASSQDHEGAGANVLTF	TGCGCCAGCAGCCAAGATCACGAGGGAGCTGGGGCCAACGTCCTGACTTTC
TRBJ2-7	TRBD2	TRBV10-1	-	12	CAWGGKAYEQYF	TGCGCCTGGGGGGGGAAAGCCTACGAGCAGTACTTC
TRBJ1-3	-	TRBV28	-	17	CASSWARQAFSGNTIYF	TGTGCCAGCAGTTGGGCTAGACAGGCCTTCTCTGGAAACACCATATATTTT
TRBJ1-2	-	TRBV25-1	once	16	CASSERYGTYNYGYTF	TGTGCCAGCAGTGAACGGTACGGGACATATAACTATGGCTACACCTTC
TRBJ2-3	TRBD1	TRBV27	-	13	CASRKTGTDTQYF	TGTGCCAGCCGAAAGACAGGGACAGATACGCAGTATTTT
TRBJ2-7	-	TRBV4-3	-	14	CASSHDSFSYEQYF	TGCGCCAGCAGCCACGACAGTTTCTCCTACGAGCAGTACTTC
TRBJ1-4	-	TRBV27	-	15	CASSFLAGVGEKLFF	TGTGCCAGCAGTTTTCTGGCAGGGGTCGGTGAAAAACTGTTTTTT
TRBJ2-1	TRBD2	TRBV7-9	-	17	CASSPRLAESSYNEQFF	TGTGCCAGCAGCCCTCGACTAGCAGAGAGCTCCTACAATGAGCAGTTCTTC
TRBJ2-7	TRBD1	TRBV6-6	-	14	CASRLGQNSYEQYF	TGTGCCAGCAGATTGGGACAGAACTCCTACGAGCAGTACTTC
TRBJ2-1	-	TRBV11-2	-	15	CASSFGSSGYNEQFF	TGTGCCAGCAGCTTCGGGAGTAGCGGTTACAATGAGCAGTTCTTC
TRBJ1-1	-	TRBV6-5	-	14	CASSYGGGLTEAFF	TGTGCCAGCAGTTACGGAGGTGGGCTCACTGAAGCTTTCTTT
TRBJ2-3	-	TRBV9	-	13	CASSVSSADTQYF	TGTGCCAGCAGCGTTAGCAGCGCAGATACGCAGTATTTT
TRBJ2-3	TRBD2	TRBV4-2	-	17	CASSPKSTSGRKDTQYF	TGTGCCAGCAGCCCCAAGTCCACTAGCGGGAGAAAAGATACGCAGTATTTT
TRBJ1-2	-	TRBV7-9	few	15	CASSLDGRVGNGYTF	TGTGCCAGCAGCTTAGATGGCAGGGTGGGGAATGGCTACACCTTC
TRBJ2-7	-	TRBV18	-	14	CASSSTGFTYEQYF	TGTGCCAGCTCCTCTACAGGGTTCACCTACGAGCAGTACTTC
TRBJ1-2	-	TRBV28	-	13	CASSLLSGQGYTF	TGTGCCAGCAGTCTGCTCTCAGGGCAAGGCTACACCTTC
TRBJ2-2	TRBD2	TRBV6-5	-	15	CASIRREGLTGELFF	TGTGCCAGCATAAGGAGGGAGGGCCTTACCGGGGAGCTGTTTTTT
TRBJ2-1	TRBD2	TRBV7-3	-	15	CASSPTSGSYNEQFF	TGTGCCAGCAGCCCTACTAGCGGCTCCTACAATGAGCAGTTCTTC
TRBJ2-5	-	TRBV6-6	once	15	CASSWGSQIQETQYF	TGTGCCAGCAGCTGGGGCAGCCAAATCCAAGAGACCCAGTACTTC
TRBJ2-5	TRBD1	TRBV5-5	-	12	CASRDRGETQYF	TGTGCCAGCAGGGACAGGGGAGAGACCCAGTACTTC
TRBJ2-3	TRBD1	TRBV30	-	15	CAWSGDRGGPGTQYF	TGTGCCTGGAGCGGGGACAGGGGTGGGCCAGGGACGCAGTATTTT
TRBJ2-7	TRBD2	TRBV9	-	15	CASSVEAGGPHEQYF	TGTGCCAGCAGCGTTGAAGCGGGAGGGCCCCACGAGCAGTACTTC
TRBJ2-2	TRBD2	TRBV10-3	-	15	CATKPGLAESGELFF	TGTGCCACAAAACCGGGACTAGCGGAATCCGGGGAGCTGTTTTTT
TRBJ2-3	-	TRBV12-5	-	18	CASGLVRDGQPYTDTQYF	TGTGCTAGTGGTTTGGTACGAGACGGACAGCCGTACACAGATACGCAGTATTTT
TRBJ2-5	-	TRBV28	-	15	CASSSPSPRQETQYF	TGTGCCAGCAGTTCCCCAAGCCCGCGCCAAGAGACCCAGTACTTC
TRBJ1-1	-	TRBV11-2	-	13	CASTGGGSVEAFF	TGTGCCAGCACTGGCGGGGGTTCGGTCGAAGCTTTCTTT
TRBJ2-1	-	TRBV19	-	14	CASSMGLSRVEQFF	TGTGCCAGTAGTATGGGACTTTCTCGGGTTGAGCAGTTCTTC
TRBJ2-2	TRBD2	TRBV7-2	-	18	CASSSHWTSGRGTGELFF	TGTGCCAGCAGCTCTCACTGGACTAGCGGGAGAGGGACCGGGGAGCTGTTTTTT
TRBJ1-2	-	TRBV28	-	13	CASSLGGIRGYTF	TGTGCCAGCAGCCTGGGGGGGATTCGTGGCTACACCTTC
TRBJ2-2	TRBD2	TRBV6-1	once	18	CASSAGTSGSRYAGELFF	TGTGCCAGCAGTGCCGGGACTAGCGGGTCCCGCTACGCCGGGGAGCTGTTTTTT
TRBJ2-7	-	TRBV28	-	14	CASSVDTIAYEQYF	TGTGCCAGCAGTGTCGACACCATTGCCTACGAGCAGTACTTC
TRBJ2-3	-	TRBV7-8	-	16	CASSFFPPKRADTQYF	TGTGCCAGCAGCTTTTTCCCGCCCAAACGGGCAGATACGCAGTATTTT
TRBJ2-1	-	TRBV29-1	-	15	CSVEGGGLTYNEQFF	TGCAGCGTTGAGGGGGGAGGATTAACCTACAATGAGCAGTTCTTC
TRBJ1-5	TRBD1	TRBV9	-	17	CASSAGQGTPSNQPQHF	TGTGCCAGCAGCGCGGGACAGGGGACCCCTAGCAATCAGCCCCAGCATTTT